Following are 30 T cell receptor beta chains from one sample sequenced in a study of T cells expressing NK-cell markers. TCRdb re-analyzed the 5' RACE reads; it lists each CDR3 protein once, without DNA. The table lists about 150,000 distinct CDR3 sequences, with over 20% in the top ten. Sequencing was performed on blood T cells: a sorted CD56 or NKG2C T cell subset, CD4+ or CD8+ T cells, or bulk PBMC T cells (not recorded which). These receptors all stem from a man aged 18 to 69 in good health.

The V gene is TRBV27, the J gene TRBJ1-6. Looked up from germline, CDR1 is MNHEY and CDR2 is SMNVEV (reference sequence). The CDR3 is 14 residues long. CDR3 in amino acids: CASSLSRFNSPLHF.

J is TRBJ1-5 and V is TRBV7-8; TCRdb names TRBD1, which stays unverified in the absence of DNA. There are 15 residues in the CDR3. The germline CDR1 and CDR2 sequences are SGHVS and FQNEAQ. The CDR3 loop reads CASSHGGASNQPQHF.

The chain combines TRBV29-1 with TRBJ2-1; TCRdb reports TRBD1, a call that lacks DNA to check it against. Germline values: CDR1 SQVTM, CDR2 ANQGSEA. This CDR3 has 12 residues. CDR3 protein: CSEQGENNEQFF.

The J gene is TRBJ2-4, the V gene TRBV20-1. Germline CDR1 DFQATT, CDR2 SNEGSKA (reference sequence). CDR3 size: 14 residues. The CDR3 protein is CSARDLSSGNIQYF.

The rearrangement uses TRBV4-1 and TRBJ1-6; TCRdb's D gene call, TRBD1, goes unchecked for lack of DNA. The V gene's germline CDR1 is MGHRA and CDR2 YSYEKL. CDR3 length: 13 amino acids. The CDR3 spells CASSQVRGSPLHF.

The V call is TRBV27, the J call TRBJ1-6; there is no DNA to check the TCRdb D call of TRBD1. The CDR3 runs 14 residues. The germline gives CDR1 MNHEY, CDR2 SMNVEV (reference sequence). The CDR3 here is CASSLGRGGSPLHF.

The rearrangement links TRBV7-2 to TRBJ2-2; TCRdb selects TRBD1, and the lack of DNA leaves this call unchecked. The CDR3 loop spans 14 amino acids. The germline V gene has CDR1 SGHTA and CDR2 FQGNSA. This chain's CDR3 is CASSPRTGAGELFF.

The chain has TRBV6-1 and TRBJ1-4; TCRdb's D gene call, TRBD1, goes unchecked for lack of DNA. CDR1 and CDR2 from the germline V gene are MNHNS and SASEGT. This CDR3 has 14 amino acids. CDR3 sequence: CASGLGGTNEKLFF.

The rearrangement links TRBV2 to TRBJ2-7; the TCRdb call, TRBD1, lacks DNA for checking. Per the germline V gene, CDR1 is SNHLY and CDR2 is FYNNEI. The length of the CDR3 is 16 residues. The CDR3 reads CASSGGPQATTWEQYF.

The chain links TRBV2 to TRBJ2-3; TCRdb's assignment of TRBD1 cannot be checked, as there is no DNA. Looked up from germline, CDR1 is SNHLY and CDR2 is FYNNEI. This CDR3 comprises 15 residues. The CDR3 reads CASLPGQDFTDTQYF.

The chain's CDR3 is CASSLDGLNRDEQYF. The chain is built from TRBV11-2 and TRBJ2-7. Germline CDR1 reads SGHAT; CDR2 reads FQNNGV. The CDR3 contains 15 residues.

The rearrangement links TRBV7-8 to TRBJ2-1. The CDR3 has 15 residues. Per the germline V gene, CDR1 is SGHVS and CDR2 is FQNEAQ. The CDR3 sequence is CASSLLQGSYNEQFF.

The chain is built from TRBV27 and TRBJ2-7; no DNA is available, so the TRBD2 call from TCRdb remains unchecked. Germline V gives CDR1 MNHEY, CDR2 SMNVEV (reference sequence). CDR3 length equals 14 residues. The CDR3 spells CASSALSGAYEQYF.

The J gene is TRBJ1-5, the V gene TRBV9; TCRdb proposes TRBD1, but this gene call is untestable without DNA. Germline V gives CDR1 SGDLS, CDR2 YYNGEE. There are 18 residues in the CDR3. The CDR3 loop reads CASSARLGGTGGNQPQHF.

The chain recombines TRBV7-9 with TRBJ2-1. Germline CDR1 SEHNR, CDR2 FQNEAQ (reference sequence). This CDR3 contains 15 residues. The CDR3 sequence: CASSKIDAEYNEQFF.

The chain carries TRBV7-3 and TRBJ2-7; TCRdb picks TRBD1, but there is no DNA to check that call. There are 15 residues in the CDR3. Germline loops: CDR1 SGHTA, CDR2 FQGTGA. The CDR3 protein is CASSLGGGPLYEQYF.

This chain's CDR3 is CASRTGKETQYF. The chain uses TRBV28 and TRBJ2-5; TCRdb's D call of TRBD1 is untestable without DNA. CDR1 MDHEN and CDR2 SYDVKM come from the germline V gene. The length of the CDR3 is 12 residues.

V is TRBV6-2 or TRBV6-3 and J is TRBJ2-2. There are 12 residues in the CDR3. Germline V gene sequence: CDR1 MNHEY, CDR2 SVGEGT. This CDR3 is CASDAFGGELFF.

The chain links TRBV20-1 to TRBJ1-1. The CDR3 consists of 15 residues. Germline V gives CDR1 DFQATT, CDR2 SNEGSKA (reference sequence). The CDR3 reads CSARDLGSMNTEAFF.

This chain uses TRBV6-5 with TRBJ2-7; checking the TCRdb D call of TRBD1 is not possible without DNA. Germline values: CDR1 MNHEY, CDR2 SVGAGI. There are 18 residues in the CDR3. This chain's CDR3 is CASSNPPNLQGRPLEQYF.

This sequence joins TRBV7-9 and TRBJ2-7. Germline V gene sequence: CDR1 SEHNR, CDR2 FQNEAQ (reference sequence). The CDR3 sequence is 12 residues long. CDR3 sequence reads: CASSSRWDEQYF.

V is TRBV19 and J is TRBJ1-1. Germline CDR1 reads LNHDA; CDR2 reads SQIVND (reference sequence). CDR3 size: 14 residues. CDR3 region: CASSMSTGNTEAFF.

The J gene is TRBJ2-7, the V gene TRBV2; TCRdb outputs TRBD1, but without DNA this stays unchecked. The germline CDR1 and CDR2 sequences are SNHLY and FYNNEI. There are 15 residues in the CDR3. CDR3 loop: CASSEGDRFIHEQYF.

The chain uses TRBV7-6 and TRBJ2-3; TCRdb names TRBD2, which stays unverified in the absence of DNA. The CDR3 contains 18 residues. Germline lookup yields CDR1 SGHVS and CDR2 FNYEAQ. This chain's CDR3 is CASSLDARLAGGTDTQYF.

The genes are TRBV10-3 and TRBJ2-7; the TCRdb call, TRBD1, lacks DNA for checking. Per the germline V gene, CDR1 is ENHRY and CDR2 is SYGVKD. CDR3 length: 14 amino acids. The CDR3 protein is CAISDEGGTYEQYF.

This chain connects TRBV7-9 to TRBJ2-1. Germline CDR1 is SEHNR and CDR2 is FQNEAQ (reference sequence). The CDR3 loop spans 13 amino acids. CDR3 in amino acids: CASSSFGLTEQFF.

V usage is TRBV15 and J usage is TRBJ2-3. This CDR3 contains 14 residues. CDR1 and CDR2 from the germline V gene are LNHNV and YYDKDF (reference sequence). CDR3: CATSGPASTDTQYF.

V is TRBV28 and J is TRBJ2-3; no DNA is available, so the TRBD1 call from TCRdb remains unchecked. The germline V gene encodes CDR1 MDHEN and CDR2 SYDVKM. This CDR3 spans 18 amino acids. The CDR3 here is CASSSKRLGTGGWDTQYF.

V usage is TRBV11-1 and J usage is TRBJ2-3; the TRBD1 assignment by TCRdb is unverifiable without DNA. This CDR3 spans 18 amino acids. Germline lookup yields CDR1 SGHAT and CDR2 FQDESV (reference sequence). This CDR3 reads CASSSPGTDVFSTDTQYF. The entire variable domain, with the rest obtained from reference TRBV11-1 and TRBJ2-3, is as follows: EAEVAQSPRYKITEKSQAVAFWCDPISGHATLYWYRQILGQGPELLVQFQDESVVDDSQLPKDRFSAERLKGVDSTLKIQPAELGDSAMYLCASSSPGTDVFSTDTQYFGPGTRLTVL.

The rearrangement joins TRBV6-1 to TRBJ1-2. The CDR3 spans 14 residues. Germline V gene lookup returns CDR1 MNHNS and CDR2 SASEGT. This chain's CDR3 is CASSEIYSWEGYTF.